The rows below give T cell receptor beta chains drawn from one sample of a study of identical twins. TCRdb fed the 5' RACE reads into MiXCR, producing one record per CDR3 protein. Of fewer than 650,000 distinct CDR3 sequences in the sample, 7% to 7.5% were seen once. The data also belong to a second study, concerning yellow fever vaccine responses in identical twins.

Material: PBMCs. These receptors all stem from a woman aged 18-29 years in good health. CDR3s include the opening cysteine and the closing phenylalanine or tryptophan. Fields, in order: clone size, J gene, V gene, D gene, CDR3 protein, CDR3 DNA. A D gene is named only where the DNA matches it firmly. The size of a clone is reported for some rows only, either as once, few or many, or as a class for expanded clones.

>NA|TRBJ1-6|TRBV12-3/TRBV12-4|NA
CASSLDFRSPPHF
TGTGCCAGCAGTTTAGATTTCCGGTCCCCCCCGCACTTT
>NA|TRBJ2-7|TRBV29-1|NA
CSVAPGAVSYEQYF
TGCAGCGTTGCGCCTGGGGCCGTCTCCTACGAGCAGTACTTC
>few|TRBJ2-5|TRBV10-3|TRBD2
CAISESSGRPQETQYF
TGTGCCATCAGTGAGTCTAGCGGGAGACCCCAAGAGACCCAGTACTTC
>NA|TRBJ2-7|TRBV28|TRBD2
CASSFGLAGGSENEQYF
TGTGCCAGCAGTTTCGGGCTAGCGGGAGGGTCGGAGAACGAGCAGTACTTC
>NA|TRBJ2-3|TRBV28|TRBD2
CASSPPRTRLAIDTQYF
TGTGCCAGCAGTCCACCGCGGACAAGACTAGCAATAGATACGCAGTATTTT
>NA|TRBJ2-2|TRBV18|NA
CASSPLAQANTGELFF
TGTGCCAGCTCACCACTCGCGCAGGCGAACACCGGGGAGCTGTTTTTT
>few|TRBJ2-3|TRBV5-1|TRBD2
CASSSIPPGLARTDTQYF
TGCGCCAGCAGCTCTATACCGCCGGGACTAGCGCGCACAGATACGCAGTATTTT
>NA|TRBJ1-1|TRBV7-9|NA
CASSLAPELEAFF
TGTGCCAGCAGCTTAGCTCCAGAGCTTGAAGCTTTCTTT
>few|TRBJ2-3|TRBV28|NA
CASSFRLIGDTQYF
TGTGCCAGCTCCTTTCGGCTGATTGGAGATACGCAGTATTTT
>NA|TRBJ1-1|TRBV3-1|NA
CASSQGPQGQAFF
TGTGCCAGCAGCCAGGGTCCACAGGGCCAAGCTTTCTTT
>NA|TRBJ2-1|TRBV12-3/TRBV12-4|TRBD2
CVSSSVGLAGRSSYNEQFF
TGTGTCAGCAGTTCCGTGGGACTAGCGGGACGGAGCTCCTACAATGAGCAGTTCTTC
>few|TRBJ1-4|TRBV28|NA
CASRVPQGTNEKLFF
TGTGCCAGCAGAGTCCCACAGGGCACTAATGAAAAACTGTTTTTT
>few|TRBJ2-5|TRBV28|NA
CASRGRATQGTQYF
TGTGCCAGCAGGGGAAGGGCTACCCAAGGGACCCAGTACTTC
>few|TRBJ1-1|TRBV20-1|NA
CSARDYWNTEAFF
TGCAGTGCTAGAGACTACTGGAACACTGAAGCTTTCTTT
>NA|TRBJ2-7|TRBV15|TRBD2
CATSRDDSGSREQYF
TGTGCCACCAGCAGAGATGATAGCGGGTCTCGGGAGCAGTACTTC
>NA|TRBJ2-2|TRBV7-6|TRBD2
CASSLRTSGSSYSPWGGELFF
TGTGCCAGCAGCTTAAGGACTAGCGGGAGCTCTTATAGCCCGTGGGGCGGGGAGCTGTTTTTT
>many|TRBJ2-2|TRBV12-3/TRBV12-4|TRBD1
CASSLAQGASGELFF
TGTGCCAGCAGTTTAGCTCAGGGGGCCAGCGGGGAGCTGTTTTTT
>NA|TRBJ2-5|TRBV28|NA
CASSFLSGSWRVF
TGTGCCAGCAGTTTCCTTAGCGGAAGCTGGCGTGTCTTC
>many|TRBJ2-2|TRBV12-3/TRBV12-4|NA
CASSLSFTGELFF
TGTGCCAGCAGCTTGTCTTTCACCGGGGAGCTGTTTTTT
>NA|TRBJ2-4|TRBV15|TRBD1
CATSRRDRGSDKNIQYF
TGTGCCACCAGCAGACGCGACAGGGGATCTGACAAAAACATTCAGTACTTC
>NA|TRBJ2-1|TRBV9|TRBD2
CASSVGVRGSSYNEQFF
TGTGCCAGCAGCGTAGGGGTGCGGGGGAGCTCCTACAATGAGCAGTTCTTC
>NA|TRBJ2-1|TRBV3-1|TRBD1
CASSHPSLDRGRFF
TGTGCCAGCAGCCACCCGTCCCTGGACAGGGGGCGATTCTTC
>NA|TRBJ2-2|TRBV3-1|NA
CTSMDTGSTGELFF
TGTACCAGCATGGATACAGGGTCCACCGGGGAGCTGTTTTTT
>few|TRBJ2-7|TRBV6-2/TRBV6-3|NA
CASSPVQDSYEQYF
TGTGCCAGCAGCCCCGTACAGGACTCCTACGAGCAGTACTTC
>many|TRBJ2-3|TRBV28|NA
CASRVGTDTQYF
TGTGCCAGCAGGGTGGGCACAGATACGCAGTATTTT
>many|TRBJ2-1|TRBV5-6|NA
CASGRNEQFF
TGTGCCAGCGGTAGGAATGAGCAGTTCTTC
>few|TRBJ2-1|TRBV5-1|TRBD2
CASSPRSFLLAGEGPYNEQFF
TGCGCCAGCAGCCCCCGTTCCTTTTTGCTAGCGGGAGAGGGGCCCTACAATGAGCAGTTCTTC
>many|TRBJ2-1|TRBV5-5|TRBD2
CASSPARLAGGHNEQFF
TGTGCCAGCAGCCCTGCCCGGCTAGCGGGGGGACACAATGAGCAGTTCTTC
>few|TRBJ1-5|TRBV6-6|TRBD1
CASQDRGQPQHF
TGTGCCAGTCAGGACAGGGGTCAGCCCCAGCATTTT
>few|TRBJ2-6|TRBV5-1|NA
CASSLPRGAGGANVLTF
TGCGCCAGCAGCTTGCCTCGGGGGGCGGGAGGGGCCAACGTCCTGACTTTC
>few|TRBJ2-5|TRBV5-5|TRBD2
CASSLRMGLVGETQYF
TGTGCCAGCAGCTTAAGAATGGGACTAGTGGGGGAGACCCAGTACTTC
>few|TRBJ2-1|TRBV3-1|NA
CASSQDGTEKSSSYNEQFF
TGTGCCAGCAGCCAAGATGGTACGGAGAAATCGAGCTCCTACAATGAGCAGTTCTTC
>few|TRBJ2-5|TRBV5-1|TRBD2
CASSGGGMQETQYF
TGCGCCAGCAGCGGGGGGGGGATGCAAGAGACCCAGTACTTC
>many|TRBJ1-1|TRBV20-1|NA
CSPSGQGGSEAFF
TGCAGTCCCAGTGGGCAGGGCGGATCTGAAGCTTTCTTT
>few|TRBJ1-2|TRBV9|NA
CASSVEEYSNYGYTF
TGTGCCAGCAGCGTCGAGGAGTACTCTAACTATGGCTACACCTTC
>NA|TRBJ1-1|TRBV14|NA
CASSQVRIRKYAEAFF
TGTGCCAGCAGCCAAGTTCGGATACGGAAATACGCTGAAGCTTTCTTT
>NA|TRBJ2-1|TRBV18|NA
CASSPRAWKTYNEQFF
TGTGCCAGCTCACCACGCGCTTGGAAAACCTACAATGAGCAGTTCTTC
>many|TRBJ2-3|TRBV3-1|TRBD2
CASSQVLAGGLADTQYF
TGTGCCAGCAGCCAAGTCCTAGCGGGAGGTCTAGCAGATACGCAGTATTTT
>NA|TRBJ2-2|TRBV29-1|NA
CSVYQWGYTGELFF
TGCAGCGTTTACCAGTGGGGCTATACCGGGGAGCTGTTTTTT
>NA|TRBJ2-7|TRBV2|TRBD1
CASERQGEQYF
TGTGCCAGCGAGCGACAGGGCGAGCAGTACTTC
>few|TRBJ2-5|TRBV15|NA
CATSRAGLTGSETQYF
TGTGCCACCAGCAGAGCGGGACTTACGGGATCGGAGACCCAGTACTTC
>many|TRBJ1-2|TRBV20-1|NA
CSAKRWRENYGYTF
TGCAGTGCTAAACGTTGGCGGGAAAACTATGGCTACACCTTC
>many|TRBJ2-1|TRBV29-1|TRBD1
CSVPSTGDRYNEQFF
TGCAGCGTTCCCTCGACAGGGGATCGGTACAATGAGCAGTTCTTC
>NA|TRBJ2-3|TRBV7-6|NA
CASSRSVTPGTDTQYF
TGTGCCAGCAGCCGGTCGGTTACGCCTGGCACAGATACGCAGTATTTT
>few|TRBJ2-6|TRBV10-1|NA
CASSKAAGANVLTF
TGCGCCAGCAGTAAAGCGGCTGGGGCCAACGTCCTGACTTTC
>many|TRBJ1-5|TRBV27|TRBD1
CASSTGQGSNQPQHF
TGTGCCAGCAGTACGGGACAGGGGAGCAATCAGCCCCAGCATTTT
>many|TRBJ2-2|TRBV27|NA
CASSPFRGNTGELFF
TGTGCCAGCAGCCCTTTTAGGGGAAACACCGGGGAGCTGTTTTTT
>NA|TRBJ1-2|TRBV5-4|NA
CASSPGLASGGGYGYTF
TGTGCCAGCAGCCCTGGCCTAGCCAGTGGTGGTGGCTATGGCTACACCTTC
>few|TRBJ1-4|TRBV20-1|TRBD1
CSAPTGGNEKLFF
TGCAGTGCTCCGACAGGGGGCAATGAAAAACTGTTTTTT
>few|TRBJ2-1|TRBV9|TRBD2
CASSVGSGSDSSEQFF
TGTGCCAGCAGCGTAGGTAGCGGGAGTGATAGCAGCGAGCAGTTCTTC
>few|TRBJ2-1|TRBV3-1|TRBD2
CASTLGGRAPGNEQFF
TGTGCCAGCACGCTGGGCGGGAGGGCCCCAGGGAATGAGCAGTTCTTC
>few|TRBJ2-7|TRBV7-9|NA
CASSLVDVHYEQYF
TGTGCCAGCAGCTTGGTCGACGTCCACTACGAGCAGTACTTC
>NA|TRBJ2-5|TRBV25-1|TRBD2
CASSESALAGVQETQYF
TGTGCCAGCAGTGAATCAGCCCTAGCGGGTGTTCAAGAGACCCAGTACTTC
>few|TRBJ2-5|TRBV4-1|NA
CASTPNRDRKETQYF
TGCGCCAGCACCCCCAACCGTGACAGGAAAGAGACCCAGTACTTC